The 31 T cell receptor beta chains below all came from one sample that was sequenced in a study of blood T cell repertoires in COVID-19. The table came from immunoSEQ multiplex PCR; TCRdb's copy has only in-frame clones and leaves some out. The repertoire has 200,000 to 300,000 clones, just under 85% of them found once; the top ten carry 5.5% to 8%. Sequencing used peripheral blood. The receptors come from a woman aged 60 to 75 with active or convalescent COVID-19.

J is TRBJ2-1 and V is TRBV11-2, with TRBD1 as a possible D gene (6 bases). V gave up 2 bases and J gave up 0 bases, with 20 bases separating them. The germline V gene has CDR1 SGHAT and CDR2 FQNNGV. The CDR3 totals 19 residues. The CDR3, as DNA: TGTGCCAGCAGCTTAAGATCTCCGGGACACCTGAGCTCCTACAATGAGCAGTTCTTC. Protein product: CASSLRSPGHLSSYNEQFF.

The chain recombines TRBV4-2 with TRBJ1-2; 7 bases match TRBD1. CDR1 and CDR2 (germline): LGHNA, YNFKEQ. Germline trimming cut 0 bases from V and 2 bases from J; bases unmatched to any gene: 3. The CDR3 extends over 15 amino acids. The CDR3 protein is CASSQEGTENYGYTF. The CDR3 region has the DNA TGTGCCAGCAGCCAAGAAGGGACAGAGAACTATGGCTACACCTTC.

The V call is TRBV12-5, the J call TRBJ1-2; TRBD1 matches 7 bases. The V segment lost 4 bases and the J segment 8 bases; nucleotides outside the gene matches: 10. Per the germline V gene, CDR1 is LGHNT and CDR2 is FRNRAP. The CDR3 sequence is 14 residues long. The CDR3 reads CASGSTDRVNGYTF. Here the CDR3 DNA reads TGTGCTAGTGGTTCCACTGACAGGGTGAACGGCTACACCTTC.

The V gene is TRBV5-6, the J gene TRBJ2-1; tentative D call: TRBD2 (5 bases). The V gene lost 4 bases and the J gene lost 4 bases, with 12 bases spanning the gap. The V gene's germline CDR1 is SGHDT and CDR2 YYEEEE. CDR3 length equals 14 residues. The DNA of the CDR3 is TGTGCCAGCAGCCTCGGGCGGAGGTACAATGAGCAGTTCTTC. This encodes CASSLGRRYNEQFF.

The chain carries TRBV6-5 and TRBJ1-6; 8 bases line up with TRBD1. CDR1 is MNHEY, CDR2 SVGAGI, per germline. The junction had 10 bases not matched to a gene; V was cut back by 5 bases and J by 13 bases. The CDR3 runs 14 residues. The DNA of the CDR3 is TGTGCCAGCAGTAGGACAGGGCAGGGTGGGCCCCTCCACTTT. Amino acid sequence: CASSRTGQGGPLHF.

The chain is built from TRBV14 and TRBJ2-3; 9 bases match TRBD1. CDR1 is SGHDN and CDR2 is FVKESK in the germline V gene. The V and J ends lost 4 bases and 3 bases, in that order; junction bases with no gene match: 11. The length of the CDR3 is 17 residues. CDR3 nucleotide sequence: TGTGCCAGCAGCCCCCGTCTGGGGGACAGGGCAACAGATACGCAGTATTTT. Amino acid sequence: CASSPRLGDRATDTQYF.

This clone was counted once. V gene TRBV7-3 combines with J gene TRBJ2-5; 7 positions agree with TRBD1. V lost 5 bases, J lost 6 bases, and 9 bases stayed unmatched. Per germline, CDR1 SGHTA and CDR2 FQGTGA. The CDR3 extends over 14 amino acids. CDR3: CASSPGAGGQTQYF. The CDR3 DNA follows: TGTGCCAGCAGCCCCGGGGCAGGGGGACAGACCCAGTACTTC.

To note about this clone: This sample includes further DNA sequences coding for the same CDR3. This rearrangement joins TRBV7-2 to TRBJ1-2; no reliable D call. In germline, CDR1 is SGHTA, CDR2 FQGNSA. This CDR3 is built from 15 residues. Trimming left V 1 base short and J 1 base short, with 10 bases between. The CDR3 protein is CASSLGTGNNYGYTF. DNA of the CDR3: TGTGCCAGCAGCTTAGGTACGGGAAATAACTATGGCTACACCTTC.

In this sample, this clone turned up once. The chain combines TRBV9 with TRBJ1-3; D unresolved. The CDR3 runs to 17 residues. V was pared by 5 bases and J by 0 bases, with 18 bases between. From germline, CDR1 is SGDLS and CDR2 YYNGEE. CDR3 DNA sequence: TGTGCCAGCAGTGCGGGAGCGTCACGGTTCTCTGGAAACACCATATATTTT. It codes for CASSAGASRFSGNTIYF. Full variable domain (rest looked up from reference TRBV9 and TRBJ1-3): DSGVTQTPKHLITATGQRVTLRCSPRSGDLSVYWYQQSLDQGLQFLIQYYNGEERAKGNILERFSAQQFPDLHSELNLSSLELGDSALYFCASSAGASRFSGNTIYFGEGSWLTVV.

The chain couples TRBV12-3 or TRBV12-4 to TRBJ1-3; D not resolved. V was shortened by 11 bases and J by 0 bases, with 11 bases between the two germline ends. The CDR3 is 13 amino acids. CDR3: CAVGVISGNTIYF. The CDR3 DNA follows: TGTGCCGTCGGGGTCATCTCTGGAAACACCATATATTTT.

This sequence joins TRBV6-5 and TRBJ1-1; perhaps TRBD1 as D (5 bases). This CDR3 is 14 amino acids long. Trimming cost V 6 bases and J 0 bases, with 11 bases left between them. From germline, CDR1 is MNHEY and CDR2 SVGAGI. In DNA form, the CDR3 reads TGTGCCAGCAGGACCCGGGGGTTGAACACTGAAGCTTTCTTT. It codes for CASRTRGLNTEAFF.

V is TRBV5-1 and J is TRBJ2-5; no definite D call. The ends were cut back, 0 bases at V and 1 base at J, with 13 bases in the middle. CDR3 length: 16 residues. The germline gives CDR1 SGHRS, CDR2 YFSETQ. CDR3 DNA: TGCGCCAGCAGCTTGGTTTACGGTGCGGTCCAAGAGACCCAGTACTTC. Its translation: CASSLVYGAVQETQYF.

The J gene is TRBJ2-3, the V gene TRBV3-1 (or the pseudogene TRBV3-2); possible D gene TRBD1, 5 bases. The CDR3 loop spans 14 amino acids. Germline V gene data show CDR1 as LGHDT and CDR2 as YNNKEL (reference sequence). Trimming cost V 2 bases and J 5 bases, with 11 bases left between them. CDR3 nucleotide sequence: TGTGCCAGCAGCCAATCCAGGGCCGGAGATACGCAGTATTTT. Protein: CASSQSRAGDTQYF.

The chain joins TRBV5-1 to TRBJ2-1; D not certain. The CDR3 is 16 amino acids. V lost 5 bases to trimming and J lost 0 bases, with 15 bases between them. The germline CDR1 and CDR2 sequences are SGHRS and YFSETQ. The CDR3 is CASRISVPSSYNEQFF. The CDR3 DNA reads TGCGCCAGCAGGATATCCGTTCCGAGCTCCTACAATGAGCAGTTCTTC.

V gene TRBV10-3 combines with J gene TRBJ2-3, with 13 bases lining up with TRBD2. Trimming took 3 bases from V and 0 from J; bases not matched to a gene: 3. Germline CDR1 is ENHRY and CDR2 is SYGVKD. CDR3 size: 17 residues. The CDR3 reads CAISELAGGPSTDTQYF. In DNA form, the CDR3 reads TGTGCCATCAGTGAACTAGCGGGAGGGCCAAGCACAGATACGCAGTATTTT.

The rearrangement links TRBV11-2 to TRBJ2-7; the match to TRBD2 covers 13 bases. The junction had 9 bases not matched to a gene; V was cut back by 5 bases and J by 5 bases. The CDR3 sequence is 16 residues long. The germline CDR1 and CDR2 sequences are SGHAT and FQNNGV. The CDR3 bases are TGTGCCAGCAGCCCGAGGACTAGCGGGAGAAGCCACGAGCAGTACTTC. Translated: CASSPRTSGRSHEQYF.

A single count supports this clone. The chain uses TRBV6-6 and TRBJ2-1; 9 bases fit TRBD1. Germline V gives CDR1 MNHNY, CDR2 SVGAGI (reference sequence). This CDR3 has 15 amino acids. Unmatched junction bases numbered 8, after V lost 2 bases and J lost 9 bases. This chain's CDR3 is CASSYRQGDIIEQFF. CDR3 DNA sequence: TGTGCCAGCAGTTACCGACAGGGGGATATCATTGAGCAGTTCTTC.

The V gene is TRBV10-3, the J gene TRBJ1-2, with D possibly TRBD1 on 5 matching bases. Deletions cut 3 bases from V and 8 bases from J, with 13 bases between. Germline loops: CDR1 ENHRY, CDR2 SYGVKD. The CDR3 contains 13 residues. DNA for the CDR3: TGTGCCATCAGTGAAACAGGCGCGGCGGGCTACACCTTC. Residues: CAISETGAAGYTF.

A few counts support this clone. V and J are TRBV5-1 and TRBJ2-3, with D perhaps matching TRBD1 (5 bases). V lost 4 bases, J lost 0 bases, and 12 bases lay in between. CDR1 is SGHRS, CDR2 YFSETQ, per germline. The CDR3 sequence is 15 residues long. The CDR3 DNA reads as TGCGCCAGCAGCCAGGGTGCTTGGAGCACAGATACGCAGTATTTT. Translated, it gives CASSQGAWSTDTQYF.

The CDR3 sequence is CASSLGLPSSYNEQFF. CDR3 nucleotide sequence: TGTGCCAGCAGCCTCGGACTCCCGAGCTCCTACAATGAGCAGTTCTTC. This sequence joins TRBV7-6 and TRBJ2-1, with D possibly matching TRBD2 (5 bases). The CDR3 is made up of 16 amino acids. From germline, CDR1 is SGHVS and CDR2 FNYEAQ. The V end was cut by 5 bases, the J end by 0 bases, with 14 bases between.

The chain recombines TRBV19 with TRBJ1-2; perhaps TRBD1 as D (6 bases). The CDR3 has 13 amino acids. With 6 bases removed from V and 3 bases from J, the gap between germline ends came to 11 bases. Germline V gene lookup returns CDR1 LNHDA and CDR2 SQIVND (reference sequence). The CDR3 coding sequence is TGTGCCAGTAGGAGCGGGGGCGACTATGGCTACACCTTC. Translating gives CASRSGGDYGYTF.

This chain connects TRBV19 to TRBJ2-7; the match to TRBD2 covers 10 bases. The J segment lost 3 bases and the V segment lost 10 bases, leaving 3 bases of the junction unmatched. This CDR3 region has 12 residues. Germline V gene data show CDR1 as LNHDA and CDR2 as SQIVND (reference sequence). The CDR3 DNA reads as TGTGCCATTCTAGCGGGAGTCTACGAGCAGTACTTC. Residues: CAILAGVYEQYF.

This chain uses TRBV6-5 with TRBJ2-7; 7 bases map to TRBD1. The J segment lost 6 bases and the V segment lost 3 bases, leaving 2 bases of the junction unmatched. The CDR3 loop spans 12 amino acids. Germline V gene data show CDR1 as MNHEY and CDR2 as SVGAGI. The CDR3 reads CASSYTGAEQYV. The CDR3 region has the DNA TGTGCCAGCAGTTATACAGGGGCCGAGCAGTACGTC.

The chain uses TRBV6-5 and TRBJ1-2; possibly TRBD1 for D (5 bases). The CDR3 covers 13 residues. Per the germline V gene, CDR1 is MNHEY and CDR2 is SVGAGI. V lost 4 bases and J lost 4, with 10 bases in between. The CDR3 loop reads CASSFGGTYGYTF. CDR3 nucleotide sequence: TGTGCCAGCAGTTTTGGAGGGACCTATGGCTACACCTTC.

The V gene is TRBV6-5, the J gene TRBJ1-4, with TRBD1 identical over 8 bases. CDR1 and CDR2 (germline): MNHEY, SVGAGI. The J segment lost 2 bases and the V segment lost 6 bases, leaving 2 bases of the junction unmatched. The length of the CDR3 is 14 residues. The DNA of the CDR3 is TGTGCCAGCAGCGACAGGGGTACTAATGAAAAACTGTTTTTT. The encoded protein is CASSDRGTNEKLFF.

This chain joins TRBV7-9 and TRBJ2-7; TRBD2 agrees at 11 bases. The CDR3 has 15 residues. The V segment lost 5 bases and the J segment 5 bases; nucleotides outside the gene matches: 8. Per germline, CDR1 SEHNR and CDR2 FQNEAQ (reference sequence). In DNA, the CDR3 is TGTGCCAGCAGCGTTACTAGCGGGAGTCTTGACGAGCAGTACTTC. Translating gives CASSVTSGSLDEQYF.

This chain connects TRBV30 to TRBJ2-5, with TRBD1 as a possible D gene (5 bases). V lost 2 bases and J 5 bases, leaving 12 bases between the germline ends. The CDR3 is 13 amino acids. In germline, CDR1 is GTSNPN, CDR2 SVGIG (reference sequence). The CDR3 nucleotides are TGTGCCTGGAGTTCGTTAGGGGCCGAGACCCAGTACTTC. Translated, it gives CAWSSLGAETQYF. The whole variable domain, remainder taken from reference TRBV30 and TRBJ2-5, is SQTIHQWPATLVQPVGSPLSLECTVEGTSNPNLYWYRQAAGRGLQLLFYSVGIGQISSEVPQNLSASRPQDRQFILSSKKLLLSDSGFYLCAWSSLGAETQYFGPGTRLLVL.

The rearrangement uses TRBV5-1 and TRBJ2-2, with TRBD1 matching over 8 bases. V dropped 4 bases and J dropped 3; count of bases not matched to a gene: 2. CDR1 and CDR2 from the germline V gene are SGHRS and YFSETQ. The CDR3 runs to 14 residues. The chain's CDR3 is CASSTTGDTGELFF. DNA for the CDR3: TGCGCCAGCAGCACGACAGGGGACACCGGGGAGCTGTTTTTT.

The count of this clone is one. The chain uses TRBV5-1 and TRBJ1-2, with D uncertain. Trimming shortened V by 3 bases and J by 8 bases, and 11 bases separated the two germline ends. The CDR3 is made up of 12 amino acids. Germline CDR1 SGHRS, CDR2 YFSETQ. The CDR3 here is CASSSGGRGYTF. The CDR3 bases are TGCGCCAGCAGCTCGGGAGGGCGAGGCTACACCTTC.

This clone occurred a few times. The CDR3 here is CASSYDDRGTEAFF. In DNA, the CDR3 is TGTGCCAGCAGTTACGATGACAGGGGCACTGAAGCTTTCTTT. The chain joins TRBV6-5 to TRBJ1-1; 8 bases match TRBD1. Per germline, CDR1 MNHEY and CDR2 SVGAGI. This CDR3 contains 14 residues. V lost 2 bases, J lost 4 bases, and 3 bases stayed unmatched.

The chain has TRBV28 and TRBJ2-2; 9 bases are shared with TRBD2. Germline V gives CDR1 MDHEN, CDR2 SYDVKM. J lost 11 bases, V lost 6 bases, and 7 bases had no gene match. CDR3 size: 13 residues. The CDR3 is CASRRGGPGELFF. The CDR3 DNA reads as TGTGCCAGCAGGCGGGGGGGCCCTGGAGAGCTGTTTTTT.